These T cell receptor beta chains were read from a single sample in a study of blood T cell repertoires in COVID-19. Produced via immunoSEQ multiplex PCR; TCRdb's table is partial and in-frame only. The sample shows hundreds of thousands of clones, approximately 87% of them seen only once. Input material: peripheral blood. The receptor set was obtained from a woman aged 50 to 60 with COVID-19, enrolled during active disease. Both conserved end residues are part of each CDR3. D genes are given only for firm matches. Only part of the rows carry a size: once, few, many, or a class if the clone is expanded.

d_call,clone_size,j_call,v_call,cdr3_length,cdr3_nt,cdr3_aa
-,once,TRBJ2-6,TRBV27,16,TGTGCCAGCAGCAACTACCTACTTTCTGGGGCCAACGTCCTGACTTTC,CASSNYLLSGANVLTF
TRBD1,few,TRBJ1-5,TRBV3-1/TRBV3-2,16,TGTGCCAGCAGCCAAGATAGGGGGCCTAGCAATCAGCCCCAGCATTTT,CASSQDRGPSNQPQHF
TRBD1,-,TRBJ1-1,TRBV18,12,TGTGCCAGCTCATGGGGACAGTTTGAAGCTTTCTTT,CASSWGQFEAFF
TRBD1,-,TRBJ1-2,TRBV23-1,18,TGCGCCAGCAGTCAATCAATAAATTACCGGGACAGGGGTTATGGCTACACCTTC,CASSQSINYRDRGYGYTF
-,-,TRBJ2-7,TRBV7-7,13,TGTGCTAGCAGCCCCTCGGGATCCTACGAGCAGTACTTC,CASSPSGSYEQYF
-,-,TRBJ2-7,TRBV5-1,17,TGCGCCAGCAGCCCGGTTGTGGTTGCGGGTGGTTACTACGAGCAGTACTTC,CASSPVVVAGGYYEQYF
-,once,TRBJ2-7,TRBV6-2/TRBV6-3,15,TGTGCCAGCAGCCCATGGGAGGTCGGAACCTACGAGCAGTACTTC,CASSPWEVGTYEQYF
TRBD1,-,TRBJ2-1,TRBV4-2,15,TGTGCCAGCAGCCAAGGACAGGGCCCCTACAATGAGCAGTTCTTC,CASSQGQGPYNEQFF
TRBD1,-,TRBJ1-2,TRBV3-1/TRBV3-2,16,TGTGCCAGCAGCCGTCGGGCGACAGGGGAAGGCTATGGCTACACCTTC,CASSRRATGEGYGYTF
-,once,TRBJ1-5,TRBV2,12,TGTGCCAGCAGGGCAGAAAATCAGCCCCAGCATTTT,CASRAENQPQHF
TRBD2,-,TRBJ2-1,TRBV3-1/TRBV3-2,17,TGTGCCAGCAGCCCTGTGAGGAGCGGGAGCTCCTACAATGAGCAGTTCTTC,CASSPVRSGSSYNEQFF
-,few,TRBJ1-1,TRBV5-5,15,TGTGCCAGCAGCTTGACCCCAACAGGGAACACTGAAGCTTTCTTT,CASSLTPTGNTEAFF
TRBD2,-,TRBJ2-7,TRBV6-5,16,TGTGCCAGCAGTTACTCCATCGCGGGAGCTCCCTTCGAGCAGTACTTC,CASSYSIAGAPFEQYF
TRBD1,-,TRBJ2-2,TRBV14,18,TGTGCCAGCAGCCAAGATCGGGAGGACAGGGGAGTCACCGGGGAGCTGTTTTTT,CASSQDREDRGVTGELFF
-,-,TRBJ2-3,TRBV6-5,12,TGTGCCTCCCGAGGGTTTACAGATACGCAGTATTTT,CASRGFTDTQYF
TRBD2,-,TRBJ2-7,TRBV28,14,TGTGCCAGCAGGACTAGCGGGTACTCCTACGAGCAGTACTTC,CASRTSGYSYEQYF
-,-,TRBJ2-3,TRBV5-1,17,TGCGCCAGCAGCCCACGACTCAGCGGAACTAGCACAGATACGCAGTATTTT,CASSPRLSGTSTDTQYF
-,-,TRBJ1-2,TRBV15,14,TGTGCCACCAGCAGACCTGGACAGAACTATGGCTACACCTTC,CATSRPGQNYGYTF
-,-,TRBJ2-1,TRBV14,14,TGTGCCAGCAGCCCAGGACAGACATACAATGAGCAGTTCTTC,CASSPGQTYNEQFF
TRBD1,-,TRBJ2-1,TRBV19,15,TGTGCCAGTAGTATAGTGGGACAGGGGAACGTTGAGCAGTTCTTC,CASSIVGQGNVEQFF
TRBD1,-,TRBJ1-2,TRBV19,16,TGTGCCAGCCACCCCGGGACAGGGGACCTTCGTGGTGGCTACACCTTC,CASHPGTGDLRGGYTF
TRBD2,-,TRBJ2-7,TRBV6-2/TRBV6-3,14,TGTGCCAGCAGTAACGTAGCGGGAGGAGACGAGCAGTACTTC,CASSNVAGGDEQYF
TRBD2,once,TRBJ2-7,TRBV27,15,TGTGCCAGCAGCCGGGCCGGGACTAGTGTCTACGAGCAGTACTTC,CASSRAGTSVYEQYF
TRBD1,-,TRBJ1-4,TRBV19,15,TGTGCCAGTAGTATCCTGACAGGGGGCAAAGAAAAACTGTTTTTT,CASSILTGGKEKLFF
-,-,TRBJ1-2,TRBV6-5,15,TGTGCCAGCAGACTAGCGGGGGACGGAATACGAGGCTACACCTTC,CASRLAGDGIRGYTF
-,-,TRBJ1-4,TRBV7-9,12,TGTGCCAGCAGCTCTGGAGTTGAAAAACTGTTTTTT,CASSSGVEKLFF
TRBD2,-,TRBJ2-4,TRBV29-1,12,TGCAGCGCGCGGGAGTCCGAAAACATTCAGTACTTC,CSARESENIQYF
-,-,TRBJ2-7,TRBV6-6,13,TGTGCCAGCAGCGAGTTGGTTATAGCCGAGCAGTACTTC,CASSELVIAEQYF
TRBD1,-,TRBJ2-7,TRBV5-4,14,TGTGCCAGCAGCTCAGGGACAGGGGACTACGAGCAGTACTTC,CASSSGTGDYEQYF
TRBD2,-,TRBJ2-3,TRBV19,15,TGTGCCAGTACCCGACTAGCGGGTGTGACAGATACGCAGTATTTT,CASTRLAGVTDTQYF
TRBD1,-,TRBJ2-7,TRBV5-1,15,TGCGCCAGCAGCTTCAGGACAGGGGGACCCTACGAGCAGTACTTC,CASSFRTGGPYEQYF
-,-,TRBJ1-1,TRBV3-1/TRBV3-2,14,TGTGCCAGCAGCCAGGCGGACAGGAACACTGAAGCTTTCTTT,CASSQADRNTEAFF
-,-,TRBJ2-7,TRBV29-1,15,TGCAGCGTTGAAGGTGGTAAGGGGATTTCCTACGAGCAGTACTTC,CSVEGGKGISYEQYF
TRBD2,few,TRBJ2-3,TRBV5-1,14,TGCGCCAGCAGCTTAGCGGGGGCCACAGATACGCAGTATTTT,CASSLAGATDTQYF
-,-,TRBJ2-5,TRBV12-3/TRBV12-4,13,TGTGCCAGCAGCCCTGGCGGGGAGAAGACCCAGTACTTC,CASSPGGEKTQYF
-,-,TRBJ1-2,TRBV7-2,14,TGTGCCAGCAGCTTAGACAGAGATTTCTATGGCTACACCTTC,CASSLDRDFYGYTF
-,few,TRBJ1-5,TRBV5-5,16,TGTGCCAGCAGCTTCTCTGCGGTCTATAGCAATCAGCCCCAGCATTTT,CASSFSAVYSNQPQHF
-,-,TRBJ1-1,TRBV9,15,TGTGCCAGCAGCGACGGGCCGGGGAGTAACACTGAAGCTTTCTTT,CASSDGPGSNTEAFF
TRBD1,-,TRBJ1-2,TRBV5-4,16,TGTGCCAGCAGCTTAATAGAGGGGGCGAGCAGGTGGGGCTACACCTTC,CASSLIEGASRWGYTF
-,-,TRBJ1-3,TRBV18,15,TGTGCCAGCTCACCGAGCGTATCCATCGGAAACACCATATATTTT,CASSPSVSIGNTIYF
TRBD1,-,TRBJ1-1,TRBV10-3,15,TGTGCCATCAGTGAGATGGGCAGGGGGCACGCTGAAGCTTTCTTT,CAISEMGRGHAEAFF
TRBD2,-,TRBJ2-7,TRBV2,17,TGTGCCAGCAGTTCCTCCGGGACTAGCGGGGCTTTAAACGAGCAGTACTTC,CASSSSGTSGALNEQYF
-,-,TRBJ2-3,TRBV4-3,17,TGCGCCAGCAGCCAAGGAACGGCTAGCCGTAAAGGGGATACGCAGTATTTT,CASSQGTASRKGDTQYF
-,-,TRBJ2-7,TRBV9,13,TGTGCCAGCAGCGTAGTGGTCAGCGGCGAGCAGTACTTC,CASSVVVSGEQYF
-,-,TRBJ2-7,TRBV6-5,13,TGTGCCAGCAGTTACCGGGAGAGCTACGAGCAGTACTTC,CASSYRESYEQYF
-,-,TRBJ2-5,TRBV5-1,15,TGCGCCAGCAGAGCGGATCCTAAATTCCAAGAGACCCAGTACTTC,CASRADPKFQETQYF
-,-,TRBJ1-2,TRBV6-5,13,TGTGCCAGCAGTTACTCGGGGGCTTATGGCTACACCTTC,CASSYSGAYGYTF
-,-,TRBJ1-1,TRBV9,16,TGTGCCAGCAGCGTAGGGGTTCGGAGGGGAATCACTGAAGCTTTCTTT,CASSVGVRRGITEAFF
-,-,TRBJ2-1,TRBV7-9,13,TGTGCCAGCAGCTTCAGGGTTTACAATGAGCAGTTCTTC,CASSFRVYNEQFF
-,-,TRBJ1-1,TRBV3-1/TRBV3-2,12,TGTGCCAGCAGCCAAGATAGGCAGAGGGCTTTCTTT,CASSQDRQRAFF
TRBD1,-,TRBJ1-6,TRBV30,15,TGTGCCTGGAGTACTACGACAGGGGGAAATTCACCCCTCCACTTT,CAWSTTTGGNSPLHF
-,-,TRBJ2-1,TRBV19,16,TGTGCCAGTAGTATCCGACTAGGAGCCTCCTACAATGAGCAGTTCTTC,CASSIRLGASYNEQFF